Sequencing of this T cell receptor beta chain was carried out in a study of long-term antiretroviral therapy in people with HIV. Study results and caveats: Across all time points, the repertoire was dominated by clones that expanded before ART. The range of CDR3 lengths in HIV repertoires proved narrower than that found in controls.

The CDR3 is 13 residues long. Trimming cost V 6 bases and J 5 bases; bases outside gene matches: 7. Per germline, CDR1 SQVTM and CDR2 ANQGSEA. This was the immunoSEQ v3.0 assay at survey level. Generated by immunoSEQ multiplex PCR, the TCRdb table keeps only in-frame clones and is missing some. The table has about 22,000 clones, around three quarters seen once; the top ten hold over 8%. Details on this clone: Its antigen is unidentified.

The specimen comprised unsorted PBMCs, sampled 1.2 years after starting antiretroviral therapy. This receptor was identified in a woman aged 40 to 50 with HIV. V and J are TRBV29-1 and TRBJ1-1, with 9 bases matching TRBD1. The CDR3 nucleotides read TGCAGCGTGGAACAGGGGGCGGTGACTGAAGCTTTCTTT. It translates to CSVEQGAVTEAFF.